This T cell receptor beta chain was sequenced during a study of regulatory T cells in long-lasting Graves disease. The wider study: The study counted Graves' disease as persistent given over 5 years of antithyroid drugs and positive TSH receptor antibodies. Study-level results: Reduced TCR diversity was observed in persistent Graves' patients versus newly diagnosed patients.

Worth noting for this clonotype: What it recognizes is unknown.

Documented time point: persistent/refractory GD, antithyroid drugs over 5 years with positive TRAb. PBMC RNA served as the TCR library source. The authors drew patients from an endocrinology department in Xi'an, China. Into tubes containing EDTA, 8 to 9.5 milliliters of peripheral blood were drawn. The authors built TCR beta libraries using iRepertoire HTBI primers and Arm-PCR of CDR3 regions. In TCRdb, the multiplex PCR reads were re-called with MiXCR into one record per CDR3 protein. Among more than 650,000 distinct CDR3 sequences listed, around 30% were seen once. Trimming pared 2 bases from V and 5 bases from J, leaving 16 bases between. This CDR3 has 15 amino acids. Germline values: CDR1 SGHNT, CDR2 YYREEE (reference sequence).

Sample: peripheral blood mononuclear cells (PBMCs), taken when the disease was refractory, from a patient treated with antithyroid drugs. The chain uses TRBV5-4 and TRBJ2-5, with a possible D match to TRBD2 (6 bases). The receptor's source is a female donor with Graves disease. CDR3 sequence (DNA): TGTGCCAGCAGCTTTACGGGAGTCGGTGGGGAGACCCAGTACTTC. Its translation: CASSFTGVGGETQYF.